This T cell receptor (beta chain) is drawn from a study of shared clonotypes between healthy human individuals. Study-level background: Each donor's CD8 memory used one plate, CD8 naive two, each CD4 subset three.

Trimming removed 1 base at V and 6 bases at J, with 10 bases between. The CDR3 spans 15 residues. The germline CDR1 and CDR2 sequences are MGHRA and YSYEKL. TCRdb's copy holds only in-frame clones and misses some; the assay was immunoSEQ multiplex PCR. The table records about 1 million clones, approximately 76% of them present only once. This clonotype was obtained from a man aged 18 to 29 in good health. The chain combines TRBV4-1 with TRBJ1-6; D is unresolved. The source material was memory CD4+ T cells sorted from blood. Subset defined: CD45RA-negative fraction. The chain's CDR3 is CASSQGAAVNSPLHF. CDR3 nucleotides: TGCGCCAGCAGCCAAGGCGCTGCCGTTAATTCACCCCTCCACTTT.